Listed here are 17 T cell receptor beta chains from one sample, sequenced in a study of blood T cell repertoires in COVID-19. The repertoire was sequenced with immunoSEQ multiplex PCR; TCRdb's copy has only in-frame clones and lacks some. The sample includes fewer than 500,000 clones, roughly 90% seen only once; the top ten take over 0.9%. Sequencing was carried out using PBMCs or T cells enriched from blood (not recorded which). The origin of the receptors is a woman aged 25 to 39 with acute COVID-19.

The V and J genes are TRBV25-1 and TRBJ2-1; unclear D gene. The V end lost 6 bases, the J end lost 6 bases, and 21 bases lay between the germline ends. The CDR3 spans 16 residues. CDR1 and CDR2 from the germline V gene are MGHDK and SYGVNS. The CDR3 DNA follows: TGTGCCAGCAGAGCGTCGACCGCAGAACATATCAATGAGCAGTTCTTC. Protein: CASRASTAEHINEQFF.

This rearrangement joins TRBV21-1 to TRBJ2-1; the table's D call, TRBD1, was not checked against the DNA. TRBV21-1 is termed a pseudogene. This CDR3 is 16 amino acids long. The CDR3 DNA reads TGTGCCAGCAGCAAGCCTACTTGGGACAGACACAATGAGCAGTTCTTC. Translated: CASSKPTWDRHNEQFF.

The chain recombines TRBV24-1 with TRBJ1-2; D is possibly TRBD1 (5 bases). V was trimmed by 3 bases and J by 8 bases, leaving 12 bases between them. The germline gives CDR1 KGHDR, CDR2 SFDVKD. This CDR3 comprises 13 residues. CDR3 nucleotides: TGTGCCACCAGTGATACCGGGGGGTTGGGCTACACCTTC. It yields the protein CATSDTGGLGYTF.

This clone was found a few times. The chain uses TRBV19 and TRBJ1-5, with 12 bases aligning to TRBD1. From germline, CDR1 is LNHDA and CDR2 SQIVND (reference sequence). The length of the CDR3 is 16 residues. J gave up 6 bases and V 8 bases, and 11 bases lay outside the gene matches. DNA of the CDR3: TGTGCCAGTTCCACCGGGACAGGGGGCGCGGGTCAGCCCCAGCATTTT. Protein sequence: CASSTGTGGAGQPQHF.

The chain employs TRBV6-5 and TRBJ2-1; D remains unclear. Germline assignment: CDR1 MNHEY and CDR2 SVGAGI. Trimming removed 6 bases at V and 9 bases at J, with 12 bases between. The length of the CDR3 is 12 residues. CDR3 in amino acids: CASSNARFEQFF. The DNA for the CDR3 is TGTGCCAGCAGCAATGCGAGGTTTGAGCAGTTCTTC.

The chain joins TRBV7-9 to TRBJ2-2; 7 nucleotides line up with TRBD1. The germline CDR1 and CDR2 sequences are SEHNR and FQNEAQ (reference sequence). The V gene end was trimmed by 6 bases and the J gene end by 2 bases; junction bases not matched to a gene: 9. The CDR3 runs to 16 residues. CDR3 bases: TGTGCCAGCAGTCCAACCGGGACAGCTAACACCGGGGAGCTGTTTTTT. It is translated as CASSPTGTANTGELFF.

The chain has TRBV6-5 and TRBJ1-5; D ambiguous. The V and J ends lost 2 bases and 4 bases respectively, with 6 bases between them. Germline CDR1 is MNHEY and CDR2 is SVGAGI. The CDR3 consists of 13 residues. DNA for the CDR3: TGTGCCAGCAGTTACCGGTTAAATCAGCCCCAGCATTTT. Its protein product is CASSYRLNQPQHF.

This chain connects TRBV4-1 to TRBJ1-5; D possibly corresponds to TRBD1 (5 bases). The length of the CDR3 is 16 residues. V shed 1 base and J shed 4 bases, with 14 bases lying between them. Germline CDR1 is MGHRA and CDR2 is YSYEKL. The CDR3 sequence: CASSQGPGLSNQPQHF. The CDR3 DNA is TGCGCCAGCAGCCAAGGACCGGGACTATCAAATCAGCCCCAGCATTTT.

The chain is built from TRBV4-1 and TRBJ2-3; a weak D match, TRBD2 (7 bases). The CDR3 totals 15 residues. Between the trimmed V and J ends, which lost 4 bases and 5 bases, there was a span of 16 bases. CDR1 is MGHRA and CDR2 is YSYEKL in the germline V gene. The CDR3: CASSPWGGSRDTQYF. In DNA, the CDR3 is TGCGCCAGCAGCCCCTGGGGGGGCTCAAGAGATACGCAGTATTTT.

This clone was seen a few times. The chain recombines TRBV9 with TRBJ2-2; 8 nucleotides match TRBD2. CDR1 SGDLS and CDR2 YYNGEE come from the germline V gene. The CDR3 length is 14 residues. The J segment lost 5 bases and the V segment lost 2 bases, leaving 2 bases of the junction unmatched. The CDR3 reads CASSVRGGTGELFF. The CDR3, as DNA: TGTGCCAGCAGCGTCCGCGGGGGGACCGGGGAGCTGTTTTTT. The full variable domain, with the rest looked up from reference TRBV9 and TRBJ2-2, is DSGVTQTPKHLITATGQRVTLRCSPRSGDLSVYWYQQSLDQGLQFLIQYYNGEERAKGNILERFSAQQFPDLHSELNLSSLELGDSALYFCASSVRGGTGELFFGEGSRLTVL.

This sequence joins TRBV18 and TRBJ1-6; 7 bases line up with TRBD1. CDR3 length: 15 amino acids. With 4 bases clipped from V and 7 bases from J, the junction kept 7 bases outside the gene matches. Germline V lookup: CDR1 KGHSH, CDR2 LQKENI. CDR3 protein: CASSQDRVGNSPLHF. CDR3 nucleotide sequence: TGTGCCAGCTCACAAGACAGGGTTGGGAATTCACCCCTCCACTTT.

This sequence joins TRBV9 and TRBJ2-3, with TRBD2 matching over 8 bases. Germline V gives CDR1 SGDLS, CDR2 YYNGEE. The CDR3 loop spans 17 amino acids. The junction had 8 bases not matched to a gene; V was cut back by 0 bases and J by 2 bases. CDR3 DNA: TGTGCCAGCAGCGTAGGTGGCAGCGGGGGATTCACAGATACGCAGTATTTT. This sequence encodes CASSVGGSGGFTDTQYF.

This clone has a single count. The V and J genes are TRBV7-8 and TRBJ1-4; D not certain. This CDR3 spans 13 amino acids. Trimming shortened V by 1 base and J by 4 bases, and 4 bases separated the two germline ends. Germline V CDR1 and CDR2: SGHVS, FQNEAQ. CDR3 DNA sequence: TGTGCCAGCAGCTTAGGTCGTAATGAAAAACTGTTTTTT. Its protein product is CASSLGRNEKLFF.

This clone was detected only once. The chain combines TRBV6-5 with TRBJ2-1; no definite D call. The CDR3 loop spans 10 amino acids. V lost 9 bases to trimming and J lost 8 bases, with 8 bases between them. CDR1 is MNHEY, CDR2 SVGAGI, per germline. CDR3 sequence: CASADYEQFF. CDR3 sequence (DNA): TGTGCCAGTGCAGACTATGAGCAGTTCTTC.

This clone showed up just a few times. The chain employs TRBV21-1 and TRBJ2-5; the table's D gene call, TRBD1, was not cross checked with the DNA. TRBV21-1 is a recognized pseudogene. This CDR3 spans 14 amino acids. CDR3 sequence reads: CASTEDREQETQYF. The CDR3 DNA is TGTGCCAGCACCGAAGACAGGGAACAAGAGACCCAGTACTTC.

The chain joins TRBV18 to TRBJ2-7, with 7 bases lining up with TRBD1. CDR1 and CDR2 from the germline V gene are KGHSH and LQKENI. The V segment lost 6 bases and the J segment 2 bases; nucleotides outside the gene matches: 10. The CDR3 totals 15 residues. This CDR3 is CASSRKPGQTYEQYF. The CDR3 nucleotides are TGTGCCAGCTCCCGGAAGCCGGGACAGACCTACGAGCAGTACTTC.

CDR3 residues: CASSRTGSSYGYTF. The DNA for the CDR3 is TGTGCCAGCAGCAGGACAGGGTCGAGTTATGGCTACACCTTC. The chain couples TRBV9 to TRBJ1-2; 8 bases line up with TRBD1. Germline V gives CDR1 SGDLS, CDR2 YYNGEE. CDR3 size: 14 residues. The J segment lost 5 bases and the V segment lost 4 bases, leaving 7 bases of the junction unmatched.